This T cell receptor beta chain was obtained from a study of T cell repertoires in cytomegalovirus infection. Turning to the study itself: Peptides in the study included HLA-C-restricted and HLA-B-restricted CMV epitopes. Based on public TCR beta signatures, there were indications of CMV infection and of a matching HLA type.

V was clipped by 5 bases and J by 7 bases; unmatched bases: 7. Germline values: CDR1 SEHNR, CDR2 FQNEAQ (reference sequence). The CDR3 sequence is 13 residues long. General observations from the study: Dominating the ex vivo response were HLA-C-restricted CMV-specific TCR beta clonotypes.

About this clonotype itself: The antigen is not known.

TCRdb fed the reads into MiXCR, producing one record per CDR3 protein. The table shows approximately 120,000 distinct CDR3 sequences, with around 30% occurring only once. This receptor was identified in a human donor in good health (CMV status not recorded). Some clones in this sample may be carry-over from other donors' samples. The chain links TRBV7-9 to TRBJ2-7; 8 bases are a match to TRBD2. Material: CD8+ T cells from cultured PBMCs, obtained from culture after CMV antigen stimulation. The CDR3 nucleotides are TGTGCCAGCAGCCATAGCGGGGCGGGGGAGCAGTACTTC. As protein: CASSHSGAGEQYF. Supplemented by reference TRBV7-9 and TRBJ2-7, the full variable domain reads DTGVSQNPRHKITKRGQNVTFRCDPISEHNRLYWYRQTLGQGPEFLTYFQNEAQLEKSRLLSDRFSAERPKGSFSTLEIQRTEQGDSAMYLCASSHSGAGEQYFGPGTRLTVT.